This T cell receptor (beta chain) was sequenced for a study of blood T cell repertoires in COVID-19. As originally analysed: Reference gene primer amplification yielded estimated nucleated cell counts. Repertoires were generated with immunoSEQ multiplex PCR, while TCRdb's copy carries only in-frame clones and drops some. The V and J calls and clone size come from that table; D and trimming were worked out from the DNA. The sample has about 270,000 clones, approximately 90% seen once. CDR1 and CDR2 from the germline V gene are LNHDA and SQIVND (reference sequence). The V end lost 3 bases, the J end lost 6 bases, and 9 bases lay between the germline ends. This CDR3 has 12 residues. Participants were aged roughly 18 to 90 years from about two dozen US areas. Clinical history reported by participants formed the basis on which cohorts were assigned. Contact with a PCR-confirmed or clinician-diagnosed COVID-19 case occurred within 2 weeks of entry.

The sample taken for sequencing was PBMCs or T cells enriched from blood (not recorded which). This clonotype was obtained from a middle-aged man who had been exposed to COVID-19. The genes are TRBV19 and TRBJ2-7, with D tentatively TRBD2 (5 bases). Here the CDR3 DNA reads TGTGCCAGTAGTATCGGACTTGGCGAGCAGTACTTC. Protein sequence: CASSIGLGEQYF.